This passage covers 5 T cell receptor beta chains from one sample sequenced in a study of blood T cells in healthy people across ages. Through a sample-barcoded 5' primer and a J-beta primer mix, a second PCR was run for roughly 6 to 11 cycles. From the 5' RACE reads, TCRdb called clonotypes with MiXCR, one entry per CDR3 protein. This sample has over 950,000 distinct CDR3 sequences, with about 51% found just once. The specimen sequenced was blood. The receptors were gathered from a woman aged 55-75 years in good health.

The chain joins TRBV6-1 to TRBJ2-3, with D maybe TRBD2 (5 bases). The V gene's germline CDR1 is MNHNS and CDR2 SASEGT. The CDR3 runs to 13 residues. Trimming pared 6 bases from V and 2 bases from J, leaving 9 bases between. The CDR3 spells CASRTLVTDTQYF. CDR3 in DNA: TGTGCCAGCAGGACACTAGTCACAGATACGCAGTATTTT.

This clonotype has a handful of counts. The chain is built from TRBV10-3 and TRBJ2-6; D not certain. Germline loops: CDR1 ENHRY, CDR2 SYGVKD. The CDR3 contains 14 residues. Trimming removed 8 bases from V and 0 bases from J, with 8 bases in between. The CDR3 protein is CAIGSTSGANVLTF. The CDR3 DNA reads TGTGCCATCGGGTCAACCTCTGGGGCCAACGTCCTGACTTTC.

This clonotype occurred many times. The V gene is TRBV27, the J gene TRBJ2-3; D gene uncertain. Trimming took off 3 bases at V and 1 base at J, with 5 bases between the two ends. Germline assignment: CDR1 MNHEY and CDR2 SMNVEV (reference sequence). The CDR3 loop spans 13 amino acids. In DNA form, the CDR3 reads TGTGCCAGCAGTTTTATGGGCACAGATACGCAGTATTTT. Translation: CASSFMGTDTQYF.

This clonotype was seen more than once but under ten times. CDR3 loop: CASSLGGQGLDTQYF. In nucleotides, the CDR3 is TGTGCCAGCAGCTTAGGCGGGCAGGGATTGGATACGCAGTATTTT. This sequence joins TRBV7-2 and TRBJ2-3; D might be TRBD1 or TRBD2, each matching 5 bases. The germline V gene has CDR1 SGHTA and CDR2 FQGNSA. This CDR3 region has 15 residues. The germline V and J ends were trimmed by 1 base and 6 bases, with 14 bases remaining between them.

This clonotype showed up just once. This chain uses TRBV9 with TRBJ2-3; D is perhaps TRBD2 (5 bases). V lost 0 bases and J lost 1, with 12 bases in between. The CDR3 extends over 16 amino acids. Looked up from germline, CDR1 is SGDLS and CDR2 is YYNGEE. The CDR3 is CASSVDLAYGTDTQYF. CDR3 sequence (DNA): TGTGCCAGCAGCGTAGACCTAGCTTATGGCACAGATACGCAGTATTTT.